A selection of T cell receptor beta chains follows, all from one sample in a study of monozygotic twins with inflammatory bowel disease. TCRdb re-called the 5' RACE reads and gives one entry per CDR3 protein, without DNA. The table for this sample gives fewer than 400,000 distinct CDR3 sequences. The material sequenced was blood. All receptors come from a human donor with ulcerative colitis or Crohn's disease, or a healthy co-twin of an affected twin (not recorded which). Each CDR3 is given with its conserved first and last residue. Fields, in order: V gene, J gene, CDR3 protein.

v_gene: TRBV5-1
j_gene: TRBJ2-1
CDR3aa: CASSKQGASYNEQFF

v_gene: TRBV7-3
j_gene: TRBJ2-1
CDR3aa: CASSSGPGTPHFYNEQFF

v_gene: TRBV11-2
j_gene: TRBJ2-3
CDR3aa: CSSSLAHRGGSDTQYF

v_gene: TRBV7-9
j_gene: TRBJ1-2
CDR3aa: CASSLEGGGLYGYTF

v_gene: TRBV6-6
j_gene: TRBJ1-1
CDR3aa: CASTDGGRTEAFF

v_gene: TRBV29-1
j_gene: TRBJ2-2
CDR3aa: CSVERAGELFF

v_gene: TRBV7-2
j_gene: TRBJ2-2
CDR3aa: CASSFGRTNTGELFF

v_gene: TRBV7-3
j_gene: TRBJ2-3
CDR3aa: CASTPLGGSDTQYF

v_gene: TRBV20-1
j_gene: TRBJ2-7
CDR3aa: CSAPDPTGAYEQYF

v_gene: TRBV5-6
j_gene: TRBJ1-5
CDR3aa: CASSLRAGLNQPQHF

v_gene: TRBV20-1
j_gene: TRBJ1-6
CDR3aa: CSVLDNNSPLHF

v_gene: TRBV3-1
j_gene: TRBJ1-1
CDR3aa: CASSPRVNTEAFF

v_gene: TRBV4-3
j_gene: TRBJ2-5
CDR3aa: CASSQAQGRETQYF

v_gene: TRBV12-3/TRBV12-4
j_gene: TRBJ1-4
CDR3aa: CASSLIGRGEKLFF

v_gene: TRBV12-3/TRBV12-4
j_gene: TRBJ2-1
CDR3aa: CASSSRGGLRVNEQFF

v_gene: TRBV7-2
j_gene: TRBJ1-1
CDR3aa: CASSLARSGSEAFF

v_gene: TRBV12-3/TRBV12-4
j_gene: TRBJ2-7
CDR3aa: CASSVDRGTDEQYF

v_gene: TRBV7-2
j_gene: TRBJ1-5
CDR3aa: CASSLELAGNQPQHF

v_gene: TRBV6-2/TRBV6-3
j_gene: TRBJ2-3
CDR3aa: CASRTLLTSGRLDTQYF

v_gene: TRBV24-1
j_gene: TRBJ1-3
CDR3aa: CATSQSGNTIYF